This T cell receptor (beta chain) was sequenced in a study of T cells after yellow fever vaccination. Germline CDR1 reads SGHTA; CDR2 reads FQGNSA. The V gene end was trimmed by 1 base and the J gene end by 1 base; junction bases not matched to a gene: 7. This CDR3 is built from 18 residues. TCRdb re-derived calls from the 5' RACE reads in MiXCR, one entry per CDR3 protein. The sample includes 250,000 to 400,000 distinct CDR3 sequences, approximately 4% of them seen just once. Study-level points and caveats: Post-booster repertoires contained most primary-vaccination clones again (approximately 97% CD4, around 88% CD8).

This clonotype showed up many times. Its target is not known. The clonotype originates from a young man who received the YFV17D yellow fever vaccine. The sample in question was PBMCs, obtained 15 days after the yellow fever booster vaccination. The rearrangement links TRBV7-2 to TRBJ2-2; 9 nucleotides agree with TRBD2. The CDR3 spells CASSLGPLLAGNTGELFF. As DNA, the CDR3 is TGTGCCAGCAGCTTAGGTCCCTTACTAGCGGGGAACACCGGGGAGCTGTTTTTT.